The present T cell receptor (beta chain) was sequenced within a study of cytomegalovirus exposure and HLA in healthy donors. Overall study context: In a previous analysis, nearly 120 million unique TCR beta sequences were found from 170 million or so T cells.

PCR was performed using 60 Vbeta and 13 Jbeta primers. TCRdb's table, derived via immunoSEQ multiplex PCR, lists solely in-frame clones and lacks some. The sample gives about 75,000 clones, roughly 84% of which show up once; under 20% is in the top ten. Of note for this clone: The target antigen is unknown.

Sampled while nominally healthy, donors likely had unrecorded immune exposures. Findings and caveats of the study: When the data were analyzed later, several of the most significant clusters appeared to be linked to common viral pathogens.

The source is a man between 65 and 79 years old in good health and CMV-seropositive. Sample: PBMCs.

The DNA of the CDR3 is TGTGCCAGCAGCTTACTCCGGGACAGGCCCTACGAGCAGTACTTC. It specifies CASSLLRDRPYEQYF. The chain couples TRBV14 to TRBJ2-7, with TRBD1 matching 8 bases. The CDR3 covers 15 residues. Germline V gene lookup returns CDR1 SGHDN and CDR2 FVKESK. J was trimmed by 2 bases and V by 5 bases; bases with no gene match: 8. Full variable domain (missing parts from reference TRBV14 and TRBJ2-7): EAGVTQFPSHSVIEKGQTVTLRCDPISGHDNLYWYRRVMGKEIKFLLHFVKESKQDESGMPNNRFLAERTGGTYSTLKVQPAELEDSGVYFCASSLLRDRPYEQYFGPGTRLTVT.